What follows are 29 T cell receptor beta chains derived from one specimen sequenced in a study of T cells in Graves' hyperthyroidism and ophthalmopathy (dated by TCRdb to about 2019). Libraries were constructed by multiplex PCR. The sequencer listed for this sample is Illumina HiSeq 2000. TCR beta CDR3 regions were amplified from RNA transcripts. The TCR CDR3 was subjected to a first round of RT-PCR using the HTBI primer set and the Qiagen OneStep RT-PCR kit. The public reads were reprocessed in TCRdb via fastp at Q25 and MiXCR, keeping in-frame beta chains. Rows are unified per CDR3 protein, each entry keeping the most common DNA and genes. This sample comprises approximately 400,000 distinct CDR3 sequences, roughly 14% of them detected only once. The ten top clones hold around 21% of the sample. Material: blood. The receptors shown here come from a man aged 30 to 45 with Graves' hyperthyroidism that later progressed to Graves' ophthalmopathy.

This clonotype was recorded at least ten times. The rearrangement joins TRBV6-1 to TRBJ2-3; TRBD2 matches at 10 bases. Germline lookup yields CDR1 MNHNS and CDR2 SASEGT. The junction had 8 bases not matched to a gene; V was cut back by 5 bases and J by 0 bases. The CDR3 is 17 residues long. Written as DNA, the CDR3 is TGTGCCAGCAGTTGGCTAGCGGGGGCTCCCAGCACAGATACGCAGTATTTT. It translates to CASSWLAGAPSTDTQYF.

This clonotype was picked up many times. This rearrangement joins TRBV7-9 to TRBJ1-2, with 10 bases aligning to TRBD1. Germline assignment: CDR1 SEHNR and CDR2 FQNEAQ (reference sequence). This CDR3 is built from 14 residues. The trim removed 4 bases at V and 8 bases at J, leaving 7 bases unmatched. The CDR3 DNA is TGTGCCAGCAGCTCGCGACAGGGGGCGCAGGGCTACACCTTC. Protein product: CASSSRQGAQGYTF.

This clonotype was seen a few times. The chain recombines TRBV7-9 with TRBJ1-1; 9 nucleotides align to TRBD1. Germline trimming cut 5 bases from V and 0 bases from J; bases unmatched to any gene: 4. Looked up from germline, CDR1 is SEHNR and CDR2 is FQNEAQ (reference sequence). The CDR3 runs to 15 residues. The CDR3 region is CASSGQGLVNTEAFF. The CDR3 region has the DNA TGTGCCAGCAGCGGACAGGGGTTGGTGAACACTGAAGCTTTCTTT.

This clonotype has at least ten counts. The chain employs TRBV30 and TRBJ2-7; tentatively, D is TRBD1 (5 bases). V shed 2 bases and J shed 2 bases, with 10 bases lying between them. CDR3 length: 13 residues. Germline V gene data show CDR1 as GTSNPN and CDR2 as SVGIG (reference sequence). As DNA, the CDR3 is TGTGCCTGGAGTCTGGGGCTAACCTACGAGCAGTACTTC. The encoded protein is CAWSLGLTYEQYF.

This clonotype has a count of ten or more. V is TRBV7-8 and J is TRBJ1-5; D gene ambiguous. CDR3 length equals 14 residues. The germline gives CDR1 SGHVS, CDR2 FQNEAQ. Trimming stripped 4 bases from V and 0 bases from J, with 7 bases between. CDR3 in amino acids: CASSSYYSNQPQHF. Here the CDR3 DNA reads TGTGCCAGCAGCTCATATTATAGCAATCAGCCCCAGCATTTT. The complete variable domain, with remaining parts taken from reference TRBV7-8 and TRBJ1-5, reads GAGVSQSPRYKVAKRGQDVALRCDPISGHVSLFWYQQALGQGPEFLTYFQNEAQLDKSGLPSDRFFAERPEGSVSTLKIQRTQQEDSAVYLCASSSYYSNQPQHFGDGTRLSIL.

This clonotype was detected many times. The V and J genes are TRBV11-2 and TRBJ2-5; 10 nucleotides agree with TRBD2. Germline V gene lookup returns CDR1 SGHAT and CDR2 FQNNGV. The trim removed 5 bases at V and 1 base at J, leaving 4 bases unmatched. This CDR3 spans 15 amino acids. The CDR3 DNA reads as TGTGCCAGCAGCCGGACTAGCGGAAGCCAAGAGACCCAGTACTTC. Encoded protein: CASSRTSGSQETQYF.

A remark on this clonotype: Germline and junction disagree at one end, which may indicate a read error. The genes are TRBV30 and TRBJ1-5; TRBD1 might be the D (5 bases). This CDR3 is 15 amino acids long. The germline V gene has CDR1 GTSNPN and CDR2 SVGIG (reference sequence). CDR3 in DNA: TGTGCCTGGAGTGTTTCTTGGCAGGGTGGGCAGCCCCGGCATTTT. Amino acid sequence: CAWSVSWQGGQPRHF. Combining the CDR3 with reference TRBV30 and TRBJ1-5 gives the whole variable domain SQTIHQWPATLVQPVGSPLSLECTVEGTSNPNLYWYRQAAGRGLQLLFYSVGIGQISSEVPQNLSASRPQDRQFILSSKKLLLSDSGFYLCAWSVSWQGGQPRHFGDGTRLSIL.

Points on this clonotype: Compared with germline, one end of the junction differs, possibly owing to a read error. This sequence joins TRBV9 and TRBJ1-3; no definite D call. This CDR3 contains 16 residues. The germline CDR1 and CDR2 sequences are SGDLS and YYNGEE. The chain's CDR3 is CASSVDTRLSGDTIYF. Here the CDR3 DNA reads TGTGCCAGCAGCGTAGACACTCGCCTCTCTGGAGACACCATATATTTT.

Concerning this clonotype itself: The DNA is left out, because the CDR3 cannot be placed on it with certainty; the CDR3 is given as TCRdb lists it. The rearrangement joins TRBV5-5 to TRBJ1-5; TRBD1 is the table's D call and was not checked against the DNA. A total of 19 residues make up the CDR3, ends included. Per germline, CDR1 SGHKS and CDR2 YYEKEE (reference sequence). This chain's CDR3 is CASSFYICSASARGRPQHF.

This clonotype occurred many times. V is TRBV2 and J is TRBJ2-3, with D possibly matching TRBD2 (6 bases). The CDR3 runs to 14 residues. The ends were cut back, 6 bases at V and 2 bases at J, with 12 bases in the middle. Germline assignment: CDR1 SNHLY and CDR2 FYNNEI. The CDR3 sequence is CASRAWTNTDTQYF. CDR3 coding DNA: TGTGCCAGCAGGGCCTGGACTAACACAGATACGCAGTATTTT. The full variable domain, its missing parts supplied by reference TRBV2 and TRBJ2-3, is EPEVTQTPSHQVTQMGQEVILRCVPISNHLYFYWYRQILGQKVEFLVSFYNNEISEKSEIFDDQFSVERPDGSNFTLKIRSTKLEDSAMYFCASRAWTNTDTQYFGPGTRLTVL.

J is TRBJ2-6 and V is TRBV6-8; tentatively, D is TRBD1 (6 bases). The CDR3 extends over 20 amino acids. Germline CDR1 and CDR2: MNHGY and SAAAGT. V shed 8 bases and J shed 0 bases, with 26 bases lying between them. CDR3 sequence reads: CASAGLVWDTNSSGANVLTF. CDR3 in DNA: TGTGCCAGCGCGGGCCTAGTATGGGACACAAATAGCTCTGGGGCCAACGTCCTGACTTTC.

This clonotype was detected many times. The CDR3 loop reads CATSGEGGAGQETQYF. CDR3 sequence (DNA): TGTGCCACCAGCGGTGAGGGGGGGGCGGGTCAAGAGACCCAGTACTTC. The J gene is TRBJ2-5, the V gene TRBV12-3 or TRBV12-4; tentative D call: TRBD2 (7 bases). The CDR3 is 16 amino acids. The ends were cut back, 10 bases at V and 2 bases at J, with 23 bases in the middle.

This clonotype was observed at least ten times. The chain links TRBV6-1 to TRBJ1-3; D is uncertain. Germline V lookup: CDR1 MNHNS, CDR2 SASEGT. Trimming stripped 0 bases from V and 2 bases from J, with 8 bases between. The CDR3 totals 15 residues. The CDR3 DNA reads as TGTGCCAGCAGTGAAGCCGCGGGTGCTGGAAACACCATATATTTT. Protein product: CASSEAAGAGNTIYF.

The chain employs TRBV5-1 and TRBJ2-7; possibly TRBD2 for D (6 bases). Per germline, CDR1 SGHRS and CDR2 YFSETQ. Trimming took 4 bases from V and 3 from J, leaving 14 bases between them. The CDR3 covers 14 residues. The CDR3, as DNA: TGCGCCAGCAGCCCGGGAGCAGAAGTCTACGAGCAGTACTTC. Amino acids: CASSPGAEVYEQYF. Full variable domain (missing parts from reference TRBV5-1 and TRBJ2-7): KAGVTQTPRYLIKTRGQQVTLSCSPISGHRSVSWYQQTPGQGLQFLFEYFSETQRNKGNFPGRFSGRQFSNSRSEMNVSTLELGDSALYLCASSPGAEVYEQYFGPGTRLTVT.

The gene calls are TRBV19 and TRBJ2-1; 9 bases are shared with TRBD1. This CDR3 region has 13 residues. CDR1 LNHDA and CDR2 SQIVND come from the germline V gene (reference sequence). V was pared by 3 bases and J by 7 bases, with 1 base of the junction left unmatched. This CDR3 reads CASSMDRGNEQFF. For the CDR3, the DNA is TGTGCCAGTAGTATGGACAGGGGTAATGAGCAGTTCTTC.

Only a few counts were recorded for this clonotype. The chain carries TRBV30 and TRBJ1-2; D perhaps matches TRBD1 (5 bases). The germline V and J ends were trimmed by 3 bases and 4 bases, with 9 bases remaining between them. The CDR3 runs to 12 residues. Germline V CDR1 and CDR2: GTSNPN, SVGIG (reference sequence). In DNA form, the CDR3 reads TGTGCCTGGAGGACAGCACTCTATGGCTACACCTTC. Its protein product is CAWRTALYGYTF. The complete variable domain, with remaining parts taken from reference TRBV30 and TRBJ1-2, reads SQTIHQWPATLVQPVGSPLSLECTVEGTSNPNLYWYRQAAGRGLQLLFYSVGIGQISSEVPQNLSASRPQDRQFILSSKKLLLSDSGFYLCAWRTALYGYTFGSGTRLTVV.

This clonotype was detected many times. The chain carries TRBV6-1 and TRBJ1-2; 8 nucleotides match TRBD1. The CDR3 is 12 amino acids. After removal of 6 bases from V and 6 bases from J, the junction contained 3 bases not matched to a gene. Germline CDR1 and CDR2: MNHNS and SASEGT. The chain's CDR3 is CASRKDRDGYTF. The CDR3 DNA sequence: TGTGCCAGCAGGAAGGACAGGGATGGCTACACCTTC.

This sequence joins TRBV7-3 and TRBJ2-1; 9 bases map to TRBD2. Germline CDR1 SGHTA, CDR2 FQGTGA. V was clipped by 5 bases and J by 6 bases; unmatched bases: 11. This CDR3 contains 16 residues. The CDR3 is CASSAGGGLAANEQFF. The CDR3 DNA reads TGTGCCAGCAGCGCGGGGGGGGGACTAGCTGCCAATGAGCAGTTCTTC.

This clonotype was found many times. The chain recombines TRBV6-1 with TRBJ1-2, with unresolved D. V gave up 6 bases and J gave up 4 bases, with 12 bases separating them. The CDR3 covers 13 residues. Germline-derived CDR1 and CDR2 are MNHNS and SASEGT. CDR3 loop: CASSRDTGYGYTF. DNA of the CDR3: TGTGCCAGCAGCAGAGACACGGGCTATGGCTACACCTTC.

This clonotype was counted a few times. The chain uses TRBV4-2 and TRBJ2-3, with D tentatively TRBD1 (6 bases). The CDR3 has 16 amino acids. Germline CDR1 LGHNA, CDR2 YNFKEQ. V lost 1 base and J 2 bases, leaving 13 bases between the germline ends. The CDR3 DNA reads TGTGCCAGCAGCCAAGTGAACAGGGAATACACAGATACGCAGTATTTT. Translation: CASSQVNREYTDTQYF.

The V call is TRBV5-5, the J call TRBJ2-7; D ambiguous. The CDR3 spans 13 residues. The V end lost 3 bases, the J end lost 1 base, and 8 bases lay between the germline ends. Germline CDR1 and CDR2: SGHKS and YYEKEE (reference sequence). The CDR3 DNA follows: TGTGCCAGCAGCTGGCAGGATTCCTACGAGCAGTACTTC. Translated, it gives CASSWQDSYEQYF.

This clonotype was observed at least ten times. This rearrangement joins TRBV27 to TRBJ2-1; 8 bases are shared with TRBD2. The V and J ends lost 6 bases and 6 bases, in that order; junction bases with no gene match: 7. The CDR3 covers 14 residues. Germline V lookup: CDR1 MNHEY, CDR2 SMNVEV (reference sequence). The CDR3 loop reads CASRPGGARNEQFF. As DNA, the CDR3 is TGTGCCAGCAGACCCGGGGGGGCTCGCAATGAGCAGTTCTTC.

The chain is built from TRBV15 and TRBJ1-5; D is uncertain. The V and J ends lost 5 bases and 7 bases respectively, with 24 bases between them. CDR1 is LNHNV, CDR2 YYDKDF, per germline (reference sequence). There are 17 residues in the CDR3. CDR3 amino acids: CATSPDRRTRRLQPQHF. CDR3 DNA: TGTGCCACCAGCCCCGATAGGAGGACCCGGAGGTTGCAGCCCCAGCATTTT.

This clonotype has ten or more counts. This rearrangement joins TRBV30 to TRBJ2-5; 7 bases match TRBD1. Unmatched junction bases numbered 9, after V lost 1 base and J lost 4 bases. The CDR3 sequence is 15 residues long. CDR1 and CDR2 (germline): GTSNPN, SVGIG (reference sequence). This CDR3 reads CAWSGDSAFPETQYF. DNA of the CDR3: TGTGCCTGGAGTGGGGACAGTGCCTTCCCAGAGACCCAGTACTTC.

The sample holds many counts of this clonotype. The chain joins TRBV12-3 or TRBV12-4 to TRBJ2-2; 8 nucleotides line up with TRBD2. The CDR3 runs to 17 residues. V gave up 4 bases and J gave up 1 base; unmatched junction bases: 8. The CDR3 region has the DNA TGTGCCAGCAGTTCGGGGGGGGACTACCTGAACACCGGGGAGCTGTTTTTT. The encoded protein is CASSSGGDYLNTGELFF.

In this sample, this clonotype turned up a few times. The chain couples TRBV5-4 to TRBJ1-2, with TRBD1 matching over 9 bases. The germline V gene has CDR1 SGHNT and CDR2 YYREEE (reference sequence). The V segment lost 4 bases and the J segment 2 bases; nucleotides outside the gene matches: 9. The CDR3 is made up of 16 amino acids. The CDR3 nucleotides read TGTGCCAGCAGCCCGGACAGGGGAGGGTTAAACTATGGCTACACCTTC. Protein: CASSPDRGGLNYGYTF.

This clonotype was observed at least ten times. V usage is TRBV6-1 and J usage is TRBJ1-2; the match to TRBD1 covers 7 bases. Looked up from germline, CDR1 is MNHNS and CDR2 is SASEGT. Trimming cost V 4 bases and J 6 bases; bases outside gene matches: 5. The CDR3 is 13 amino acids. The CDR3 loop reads CASSGQGINGYTF. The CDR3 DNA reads TGTGCCAGCAGTGGACAGGGAATCAATGGCTACACCTTC.

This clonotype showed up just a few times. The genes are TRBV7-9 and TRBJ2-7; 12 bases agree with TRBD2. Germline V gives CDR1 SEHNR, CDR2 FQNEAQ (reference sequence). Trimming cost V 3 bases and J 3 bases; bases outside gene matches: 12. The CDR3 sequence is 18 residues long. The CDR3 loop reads CASSLAGTSGFSRYEQYF. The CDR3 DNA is TGTGCCAGCAGCTTGGCCGGGACTAGCGGGTTTTCTCGCTACGAGCAGTACTTC. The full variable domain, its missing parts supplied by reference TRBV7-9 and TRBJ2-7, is DTGVSQNPRHKITKRGQNVTFRCDPISEHNRLYWYRQTLGQGPEFLTYFQNEAQLEKSRLLSDRFSAERPKGSFSTLEIQRTEQGDSAMYLCASSLAGTSGFSRYEQYFGPGTRLTVT.

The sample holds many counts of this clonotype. The CDR3 nucleotides are TGTGCCAGCAGTGGGGACAGGGGGTCGGAGACCCAGTACTTC. This gives the protein CASSGDRGSETQYF. This chain links TRBV12-3 or TRBV12-4 with TRBJ2-5; TRBD1 matches 11 bases. The ends lost 5 bases at V and 5 bases at J; junction bases unmatched: 4. There are 14 residues in the CDR3.